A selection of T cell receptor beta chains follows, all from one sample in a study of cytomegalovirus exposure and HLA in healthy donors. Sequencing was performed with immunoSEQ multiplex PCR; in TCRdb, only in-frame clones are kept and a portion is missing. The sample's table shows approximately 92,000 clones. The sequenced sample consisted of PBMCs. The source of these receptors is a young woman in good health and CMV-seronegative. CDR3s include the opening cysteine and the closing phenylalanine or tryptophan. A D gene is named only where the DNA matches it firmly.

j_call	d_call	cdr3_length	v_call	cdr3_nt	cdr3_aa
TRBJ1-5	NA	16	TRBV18	TGTGCCAGCTCACCAATGACAGTTGCGAGCAATCAGCCCCAGCATTTT	CASSPMTVASNQPQHF
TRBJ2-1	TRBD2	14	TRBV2	TGTGCCAGCAGCGACAGCGGGAGTGTGGATGAGCAGTTCTTC	CASSDSGSVDEQFF
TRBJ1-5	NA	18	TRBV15	TGTGCCACCAGCAGAGAGCCGCGGACAGTTAATAGCAATCAGCCCCAGCATTTT	CATSREPRTVNSNQPQHF
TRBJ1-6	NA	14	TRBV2	TGTGCCAGCACTGCCAGGGAGGCTAATTCACCCCTCCACTTT	CASTAREANSPLHF
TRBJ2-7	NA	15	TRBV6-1	TGTGCCAGCAGTGAATCGTACGGGGAGCCCTACGAGCAGTACTTC	CASSESYGEPYEQYF
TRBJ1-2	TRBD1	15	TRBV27	TGTGCCAGCAGTACCCGGACAGGTCATGACTATGGCTACACCTTC	CASSTRTGHDYGYTF
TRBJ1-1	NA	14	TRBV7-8	TGTGCCAGCAGCTTAGCTGTGACTAACACTGAAGCTTTCTTT	CASSLAVTNTEAFF
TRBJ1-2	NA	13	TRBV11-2	TGTGCCAGCAGTCCAGACTCAAACCGTGGCTACACCTTC	CASSPDSNRGYTF
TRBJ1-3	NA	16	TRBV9	TGTGCCAGCAGCGTAGTCCCAGGAGGTGTAGGGAACACCATATATTTT	CASSVVPGGVGNTIYF
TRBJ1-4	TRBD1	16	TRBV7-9	TGTGCCAGCAGCTCGACAGGGGGCGAGTTGAGTGAAAAACTGTTTTTT	CASSSTGGELSEKLFF
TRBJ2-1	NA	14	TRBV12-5	TGTGCTAGTGGCCGCCCGGACGGCGGGAATGAGCAGTTCTTC	CASGRPDGGNEQFF
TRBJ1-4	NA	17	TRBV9	TGTGCCAGCAGCGTATTTCACGGAGACGGGGGTGAGGAAAAACTGTTTTTT	CASSVFHGDGGEEKLFF
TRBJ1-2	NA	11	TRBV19	TGTGCCAGCCAAGATCTGAGCGGCTACACCTTC	CASQDLSGYTF
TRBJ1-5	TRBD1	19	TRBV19	TGTGCCAGTAGTGGAGCCGGGACAGGGGGTTTTAGCCCGAATCAGCCCCAGCATTTT	CASSGAGTGGFSPNQPQHF
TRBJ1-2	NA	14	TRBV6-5	TGTGCCAGCGGTTTCCAGGGACTTCACTATGGCTACACCTTC	CASGFQGLHYGYTF
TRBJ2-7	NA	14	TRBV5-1	TGCGCCAGCAGCTTGTGGTCGAAGCCCTACGAGCAGTACTTC	CASSLWSKPYEQYF
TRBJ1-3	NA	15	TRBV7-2	TGTGCCAGCAGCCAACGGGGGGGGCTCGGAAACACCATATATTTT	CASSQRGGLGNTIYF
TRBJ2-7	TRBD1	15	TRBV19	TGTGCCAGTAGTACGACCCGGACAGGAGCCTACGAGCAGTACTTC	CASSTTRTGAYEQYF
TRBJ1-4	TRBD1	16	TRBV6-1	TGTGCCAGCAGTGAAGAGACAGGGCTGGGTAATGAAAAACTGTTTTTT	CASSEETGLGNEKLFF
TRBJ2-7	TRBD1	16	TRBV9	TGTGCCAGCAGCTTTCGCGACAGGGCCACCGCCTACGAGCAGTACTTC	CASSFRDRATAYEQYF
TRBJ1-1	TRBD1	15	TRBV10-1	TGCGCCAGCAGTGAGTCGTTAAACAGGGGGGTTAGAGCTTTCTTT	CASSESLNRGVRAFF
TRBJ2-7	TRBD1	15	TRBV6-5	TGTGCCAGCAGTGCCACAGGGGGCTACTCCTACGAGCAGTACTTC	CASSATGGYSYEQYF
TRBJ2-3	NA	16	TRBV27	TGTGCCAGCAGCCCCCCCCTGCGGCCTAGCACAGATACGCAGTATTTT	CASSPPLRPSTDTQYF
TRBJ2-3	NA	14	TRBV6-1	TGTGCCAGCAGTGAAGTCGCAGGGCCAGATACGCAGTATTTT	CASSEVAGPDTQYF
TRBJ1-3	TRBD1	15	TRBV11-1	TGTGCCAGCAGCCCAAGGACAGGGGGCGGCGGCACCATATATTTT	CASSPRTGGGGTIYF
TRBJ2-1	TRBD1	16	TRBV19	TGTGCCAGTAGTAGGACAGGGGGCTACTCCTACAATGAGCAGTTCTTC	CASSRTGGYSYNEQFF
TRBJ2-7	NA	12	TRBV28	TGTGCCAGCAGGGACACAGGGAGCGAGCAGTACTTC	CASRDTGSEQYF
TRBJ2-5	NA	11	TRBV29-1	TGCAGCGTTGCTCTCCTAAGGGAGCAGTACTTC	CSVALLREQYF
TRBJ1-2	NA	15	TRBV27	TGTGCCAGCAGTTTAGAAGGGGCCACCGGGGGTGGCTACACCTTC	CASSLEGATGGGYTF
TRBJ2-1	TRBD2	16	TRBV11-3	TGTGCCAGCAGCCGGGGACTAGCCCCGACATACAATGAGCAGTTCTTC	CASSRGLAPTYNEQFF
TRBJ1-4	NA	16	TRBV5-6	TGTGCCAGCAGCTCCCCACGGGGGGCAACTAATGAAAAACTGTTTTTT	CASSSPRGATNEKLFF
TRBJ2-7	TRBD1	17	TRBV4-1	TGCGCCAGCAGCACAGCCGCGCCGGGACAGGGAATGTACGAGCAGTACTTC	CASSTAAPGQGMYEQYF
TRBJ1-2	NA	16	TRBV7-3	TGTGCCAGCAGCTTAGTCGGCGGCCACCCGGGCTATGGCTACACCTTC	CASSLVGGHPGYGYTF
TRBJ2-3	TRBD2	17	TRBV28	TGTGCCAGCAGTTTGTGGACTAGCGGGGGGGCGGCAGATACGCAGTATTTT	CASSLWTSGGAADTQYF